Listed here are 10 T cell receptor beta chains from one sample, sequenced in a study of shared clonotypes between healthy human individuals. The repertoire was sequenced with immunoSEQ multiplex PCR; TCRdb's copy has only in-frame clones and lacks some. The sample includes some 2.4 million clones, 90% to 95% of them seen just once. The sequenced sample consisted of naive CD4+ T cells from PBMCs. This sample's subset: CD45RA+ positively selected. The receptor source for this set is a man aged 18 to 30 in good health. Some clones in this sample may be carry-over from other donors' samples.

This chain links TRBV7-3 with TRBJ2-4, with 7 bases identical to TRBD2. The CDR3 is 14 residues long. Germline V gene lookup returns CDR1 SGHTA and CDR2 FQGTGA. Trimming took 8 bases from V and 6 from J; bases not matched to a gene: 10. This CDR3 reads CASAPLGGGNIQYF. CDR3 DNA sequence: TGTGCCAGCGCCCCACTGGGGGGGGGAAACATTCAGTACTTC.

This sequence joins TRBV7-9 and TRBJ2-2; D is uncertain. This CDR3 is built from 16 residues. CDR1 and CDR2 (germline): SEHNR, FQNEAQ (reference sequence). V was cut by 5 bases and J by 2 bases, with 15 bases left in between. The CDR3 DNA follows: TGTGCCAGCAGCCGAAGGGCACAGACTAACACCGGGGAGCTGTTTTTT. This sequence encodes CASSRRAQTNTGELFF.

The chain is built from TRBV19 and TRBJ2-7, with a weak D call TRBD2 (6 bases). Germline loops: CDR1 LNHDA, CDR2 SQIVND (reference sequence). The germline V and J ends were trimmed by 5 bases and 2 bases, with 16 bases remaining between them. The CDR3 spans 15 residues. Written as DNA, the CDR3 is TGTGCCAGTAGTCCCCGGTACCCGGGGGCCTACGAGCAGTACTTC. Translation gives CASSPRYPGAYEQYF.

The chain combines TRBV9 with TRBJ1-4; no reliable D call. Per the germline V gene, CDR1 is SGDLS and CDR2 is YYNGEE. The CDR3 length is 15 residues. V lost 0 bases and J lost 6, with 12 bases in between. The CDR3 loop reads CASSVAGSSHEKLFF. The CDR3 DNA sequence: TGTGCCAGCAGCGTAGCGGGCAGTTCGCATGAAAAACTGTTTTTT.

The chain employs TRBV28 and TRBJ2-5, with 7 bases aligning to TRBD1. Trimming cost V 6 bases and J 4 bases; bases outside gene matches: 5. This CDR3 is 13 amino acids long. Germline CDR1 is MDHEN and CDR2 is SYDVKM. The CDR3 spells CASSSDRAETQYF. For the CDR3, the DNA is TGTGCCAGCAGCTCTGACAGGGCAGAGACCCAGTACTTC. The full variable domain, in which reference TRBV28 and TRBJ2-5 provide the parts outside the CDR3, is DVKVTQSSRYLVKRTGEKVFLECVQDMDHENMFWYRQDPGLGLRLIYFSYDVKMKEKGDIPEGYSVSREKKERFSLILESASTNQTSMYLCASSSDRAETQYFGPGTRLLVL.

The J gene is TRBJ2-1, the V gene TRBV5-6; 11 nucleotides align to TRBD2. Germline assignment: CDR1 SGHDT and CDR2 YYEEEE. The CDR3 consists of 15 residues. Trimming at V came to 4 bases and at J to 8 bases, leaving 8 bases not matched to a gene. CDR3 nucleotide sequence: TGTGCCAGCAGCACCCTAGCGGGAGGTGGCGATGAGCAGTTCTTC. Translating gives CASSTLAGGGDEQFF.

To note about this clone: At the DNA level, this CDR3 is encoded by other sequences in the same sample as well. The chain employs TRBV15 and TRBJ2-7; D is perhaps TRBD1 (6 bases). Germline CDR1 LNHNV, CDR2 YYDKDF (reference sequence). Trimming took off 6 bases at V and 2 bases at J, with 11 bases between the two ends. The CDR3 runs 13 residues. CDR3 coding DNA: TGTGCCACCAGTACCAGGGGTCCCTACGAGCAGTACTTC. Its translation: CATSTRGPYEQYF.

Regarding this clone: The identical CDR3 is also encoded by other nucleotide sequences in the sample. V is TRBV5-4 and J is TRBJ1-1; no definite D call. Per the germline V gene, CDR1 is SGHNT and CDR2 is YYREEE (reference sequence). The CDR3 consists of 14 residues. Trimming cost V 0 bases and J 2 bases, with 8 bases left between them. This CDR3 is CASSLGQQNTEAFF. The CDR3 DNA sequence: TGTGCCAGCAGCTTGGGCCAGCAAAACACTGAAGCTTTCTTT.

This clone showed up just a few times. Other DNA sequences from this sample encode an identical CDR3 as well. The chain joins TRBV18 to TRBJ2-1, with TRBD2 matching over 12 bases. Germline V gene lookup returns CDR1 KGHSH and CDR2 LQKENI. V lost 0 bases and J lost 0; bases outside the gene matches: 0. The CDR3 sequence is 17 residues long. The CDR3 coding sequence is TGTGCCAGCTCACCACCGACTAGCGGGAGCTCCTACAATGAGCAGTTCTTC. It specifies CASSPPTSGSSYNEQFF.

The chain employs TRBV14 and TRBJ2-2; 8 positions agree with TRBD2. J was trimmed by 13 bases and V by 5 bases; bases with no gene match: 9. The CDR3 contains 13 residues. Per the germline V gene, CDR1 is SGHDN and CDR2 is FVKESK. In nucleotides, the CDR3 is TGTGCCAGCAGCGCATCGGTAGCGGGGCCGCTGTTTTTT. Its translation: CASSASVAGPLFF.